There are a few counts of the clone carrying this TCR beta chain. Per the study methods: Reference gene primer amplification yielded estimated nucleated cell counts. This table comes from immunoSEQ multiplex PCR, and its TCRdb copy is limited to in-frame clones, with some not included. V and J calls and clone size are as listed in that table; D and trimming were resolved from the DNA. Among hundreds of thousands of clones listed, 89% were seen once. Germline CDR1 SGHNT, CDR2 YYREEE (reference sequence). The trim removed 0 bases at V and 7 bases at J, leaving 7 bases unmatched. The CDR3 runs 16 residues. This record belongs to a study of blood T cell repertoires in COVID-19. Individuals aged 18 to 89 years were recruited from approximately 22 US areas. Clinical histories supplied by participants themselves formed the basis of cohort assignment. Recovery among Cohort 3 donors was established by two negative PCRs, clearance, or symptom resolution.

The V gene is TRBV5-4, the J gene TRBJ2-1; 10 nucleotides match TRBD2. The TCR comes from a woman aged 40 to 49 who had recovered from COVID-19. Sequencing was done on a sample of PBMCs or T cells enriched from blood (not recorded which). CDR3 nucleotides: TGTGCCAGCAGCTTGGTGTTAGCGGGGGGTGGGAATGAGCAGTTCTTC. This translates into CASSLVLAGGGNEQFF. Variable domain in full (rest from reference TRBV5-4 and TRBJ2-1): ETGVTQSPTHLIKTRGQQVTLRCSSQSGHNTVSWYQQALGQGPQFIFQYYREEENGRGNFPPRFSGLQFPNYSSELNVNALELDDSALYLCASSLVLAGGGNEQFFGPGTRLTVL.